The 15 T cell receptor beta chains below come from one sample, sequenced in a study of T cell repertoires in cytomegalovirus infection. Their cognate antigens are unknown. TCRdb recomputed calls from the reads with MiXCR, one row per CDR3 protein. The sample gives 49,000 or so distinct CDR3 sequences, 15% to 25% of which show up once; approximately 55% is in the top ten. The source material was CD8+ T cells from cultured PBMCs, sampled from culture after CMV antigen stimulation. Receptors originate from a human donor in good health (CMV status not recorded). Some clones in this sample may be carry-over from other donors' samples.

The chain combines TRBV4-3 with TRBJ2-7; possibly TRBD2 for D (5 bases). CDR1 is LGHNA, CDR2 YSLEER, per germline. This CDR3 is 13 amino acids long. V was clipped by 3 bases and J by 6 bases, with 12 bases between them. CDR3 DNA: TGCGCCAGCAGCCACGGGGAACGAGGCGAGCAGTACTTC. The encoded protein is CASSHGERGEQYF.

This sequence joins TRBV27 and TRBJ2-3, with 8 bases lining up with TRBD2. The J segment lost 0 bases and the V segment lost 6 bases, leaving 8 bases of the junction unmatched. CDR1 and CDR2 from the germline V gene are MNHEY and SMNVEV (reference sequence). The CDR3 has 16 residues. CDR3 nucleotide sequence: TGTGCCAGCAGCCCGGGGGGGGGCCCAAGCACAGATACGCAGTATTTT. It codes for CASSPGGGPSTDTQYF.

This chain uses TRBV9 with TRBJ2-7; TRBD1 matches 10 bases. V trimming: 0 bases; J trimming: 4 bases; junction bases outside the gene matches: 4. CDR3 length: 15 amino acids. CDR1 and CDR2 (germline): SGDLS, YYNGEE. CDR3 region: CASSVGQGALYEQYF. The CDR3 nucleotides are TGTGCCAGCAGCGTAGGACAGGGGGCGCTTTACGAGCAGTACTTC.

In its sample, this clonotype was seen once. This chain links TRBV27 with TRBJ2-6; D perhaps matches TRBD1 (5 bases). The V end was cut by 3 bases, the J end by 0 bases, with 6 bases between. The CDR3 is made up of 15 amino acids. Germline V CDR1 and CDR2: MNHEY, SMNVEV (reference sequence). The CDR3 DNA is TGTGCCAGCAGTTTGACAGACTCTGGGGCCAACGTCCTGACTTTC. Amino acid sequence: CASSLTDSGANVLTF.

This clonotype has only a few counts. This chain links TRBV6-6 with TRBJ2-3, with TRBD2 as a possible D gene (7 bases). The CDR3 is made up of 17 amino acids. CDR1 and CDR2 from the germline V gene are MNHNY and SVGAGI (reference sequence). V was shortened by 2 bases and J by 0 bases, with 15 bases between the two germline ends. The CDR3 loop is CASSYPEEGGSTDTQYF. DNA of the CDR3: TGTGCCAGCAGTTACCCGGAGGAGGGGGGGAGCACAGATACGCAGTATTTT.

This chain joins TRBV19 and TRBJ2-3; no reliable D call. From germline, CDR1 is LNHDA and CDR2 SQIVND (reference sequence). CDR3 size: 14 residues. V lost 3 bases to trimming and J lost 0 bases, with 7 bases between them. The CDR3 loop is CASSMFSSTDTQYF. The CDR3 nucleotides are TGTGCCAGTAGTATGTTCTCTAGCACAGATACGCAGTATTTT.

Details on this clonotype: One end of the junction varies from germline; a read error may be responsible. DNA for the CDR3: TGTGCCAGCGGGCGGGGGAATCAGCCCAAGCATTTT. Translating gives CASGRGNQPKHF. V gene TRBV27 combines with J gene TRBJ1-5; possibly TRBD1 for D (5 bases). The CDR3 is 12 residues long. Germline CDR1 and CDR2: MNHEY and SMNVEV (reference sequence).

The chain joins TRBV5-4 to TRBJ1-1, with D perhaps TRBD1 (5 bases). The CDR3 runs to 12 residues. Germline loops: CDR1 SGHNT, CDR2 YYREEE (reference sequence). Trimming pared 6 bases from V and 5 bases from J, leaving 11 bases between. The CDR3 region is CASMRGRTEAFF. The CDR3 bases are TGTGCCAGCATGAGGGGAAGGACTGAAGCTTTCTTT.

The CDR3 protein is CASSHLAGGYTDTQYF. CDR3 bases: TGTGCCAGCAGCCACCTAGCGGGGGGGTACACAGATACGCAGTATTTT. The chain carries TRBV14 and TRBJ2-3; TRBD2 aligns across 12 bases. The V gene's germline CDR1 is SGHDN and CDR2 FVKESK. Unmatched junction bases numbered 3, after V lost 3 bases and J lost 2 bases. This CDR3 contains 16 residues.

This clonotype has just a few counts. The V call is TRBV6-2 or TRBV6-3, the J call TRBJ1-1; D unresolved. CDR3 length: 13 amino acids. CDR1 and CDR2 from the germline V gene are MNHEY and SVGEGT. The V end was cut by 3 bases, the J end by 6 bases, with 11 bases between. CDR3 nucleotide sequence: TGTGCCAGCAGTTATAGCAGTTTCGCTGAAGCTTTCTTT. This codes for CASSYSSFAEAFF.

J is TRBJ2-2 and V is TRBV6-1, with TRBD1 identical over 10 bases. There are 15 residues in the CDR3. After removal of 6 bases from V and 5 bases from J, the junction contained 6 bases not matched to a gene. The germline gives CDR1 MNHNS, CDR2 SASEGT. In DNA, the CDR3 is TGTGCCAGCAGCCAAGGGACAGGGGTTACCGGGGAGCTGTTTTTT. It translates to CASSQGTGVTGELFF.

This chain links TRBV4-3 with TRBJ1-5, with 10 bases identical to TRBD1. Germline-derived CDR1 and CDR2 are LGHNA and YSLEER. The CDR3 length is 15 residues. The J segment lost 3 bases and the V segment lost 4 bases, leaving 3 bases of the junction unmatched. Here the CDR3 DNA reads TGCGCCAGCAGCCCTGGGACAGGGGACAATCAGCCCCAGCATTTT. Translation: CASSPGTGDNQPQHF.

This clonotype was seen repeatedly, ten times or more. V usage is TRBV7-6 and J usage is TRBJ1-1; D may be TRBD1 (5 bases). The CDR3 spans 12 residues. With 3 bases removed from V and 8 bases from J, the gap between germline ends came to 10 bases. Germline CDR1 is SGHVS and CDR2 is FNYEAQ. As DNA, the CDR3 is TGTGCCAGCAGCTTTGCCGGGGGGGAAGCTTTCTTT. It specifies CASSFAGGEAFF.

Notes on this clonotype: A single base separates this from a much larger clone, so it may be a read error. The chain couples TRBV12-3 or TRBV12-4 to TRBJ2-7; D remains ambiguous. CDR3 length equals 14 residues. The CDR3, as DNA: TGTGCCAGCAGTTTCACCTACTTAGGCTACGAGCAGTGCTTC. Translating it yields CASSFTYLGYEQCF.

This clonotype was found many times. The chain combines TRBV7-3 with TRBJ2-1; D remains unclear. V shed 5 bases and J shed 0 bases, with 8 bases lying between them. Germline V CDR1 and CDR2: SGHTA, FQGTGA. This CDR3 has 14 residues. Here the CDR3 reads CASSPGPSYNEQFF. In nucleotides, the CDR3 is TGTGCCAGCAGCCCCGGCCCCTCCTACAATGAGCAGTTCTTC.